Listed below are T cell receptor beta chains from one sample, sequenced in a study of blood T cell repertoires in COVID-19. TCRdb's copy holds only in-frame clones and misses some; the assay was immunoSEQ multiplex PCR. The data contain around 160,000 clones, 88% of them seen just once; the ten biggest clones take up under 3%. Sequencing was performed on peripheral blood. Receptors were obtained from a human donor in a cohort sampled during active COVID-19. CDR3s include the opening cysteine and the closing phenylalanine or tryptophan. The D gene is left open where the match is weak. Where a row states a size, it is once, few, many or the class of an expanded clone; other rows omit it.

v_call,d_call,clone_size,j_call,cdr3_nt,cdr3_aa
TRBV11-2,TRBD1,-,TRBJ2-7,TGTGCCAGCAGCTCCCGACAGGGGAGATACGAGCAGTACTTC,CASSSRQGRYEQYF
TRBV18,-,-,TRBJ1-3,TGTGCCAGCTCACCCTACTCTGGAAACACCATATATTTT,CASSPYSGNTIYF
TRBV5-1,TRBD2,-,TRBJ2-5,TGCGCCAGCAGCTTGCTAGCGGGGATTGGAGAGACCCAGTACTTC,CASSLLAGIGETQYF
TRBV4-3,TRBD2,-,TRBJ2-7,TGCGCCAGCAGCCACACCGCAGCGGGGGGGTTCTCCTACGAGCAGTACTTC,CASSHTAAGGFSYEQYF
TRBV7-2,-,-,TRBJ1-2,TGTGCCAGCAGCTTGGAGGTGGGTGGCTACACCTTC,CASSLEVGGYTF
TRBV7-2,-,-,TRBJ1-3,TGTGCCAGCAGCTTACGAAGTAGCCCTGGAAACACCATATATTTT,CASSLRSSPGNTIYF
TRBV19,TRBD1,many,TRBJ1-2,TGTGCCAGCCCGAAAAGCTCCCGACAGGGGCGTCAAGATAACTATGGCTACACCTTC,CASPKSSRQGRQDNYGYTF
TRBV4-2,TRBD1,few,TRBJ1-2,TGTGCCAGCAGCCAAGAAGCGACAGGGGATTTCTATGGCTACACCTTC,CASSQEATGDFYGYTF
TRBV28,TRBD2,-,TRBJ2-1,TGTGCCAGCCGGGGGGGAGCCTACAATGAGCAGTTCTTC,CASRGGAYNEQFF
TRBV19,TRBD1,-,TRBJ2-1,TGTGCCAGTAGCACTTCGGCAGGGGGTAACAGAGATGAGCAGTTCTTC,CASSTSAGGNRDEQFF
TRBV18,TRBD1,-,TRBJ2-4,TGTGCCAGCTCACTCACCGGGACAGGGGGCGTCTCGGACATTCAGTACTTC,CASSLTGTGGVSDIQYF
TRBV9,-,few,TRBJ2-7,TGTGCCAGCAGCGTATCTTCAGGGGCCATGTACGAGCAGTACTTC,CASSVSSGAMYEQYF
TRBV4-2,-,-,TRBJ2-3,TGTGCCAGCAGCCAAGATCGAAGCGGACGGGATACGCAGTATTTT,CASSQDRSGRDTQYF
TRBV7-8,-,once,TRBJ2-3,TGTGCCAGCAGCTTAGCGGGAGGTGCAGATACGCAGTATTTT,CASSLAGGADTQYF